This passage covers 18 T cell receptor beta chains from one sample sequenced in a study of vaccination effects on CD4 cells after COVID-19. Antigen-specific CD4+ T cells expanded by the ViraFEST assay with viral peptide pools were then sequenced. Scientists isolated CD4+ T cells after a roughly 9-day culture period ended. Among the vaccine recipients, none had a prior SARS-CoV-2 infection, and nucleocapsid antibodies were negative. The assay was immunoSEQ multiplex PCR, and TCRdb's table has in-frame clones only and misses some. Here the sample spans roughly 75,000 clones, around 72% being singletons. No antigens are known for them. Specimen: CD4+ T cells from PBMCs cultured with HCoV-OC43 spike peptides, collected before COVID-19 vaccination. The subset is: HCoV-OC43 spike overlapping peptide pool stimulation. The receptors shown here come from a human donor who received a COVID-19 vaccine.

The genes are TRBV9 and TRBJ1-5, with D unresolved. Trimming took off 0 bases at V and 3 bases at J, with 16 bases between the two ends. The length of the CDR3 is 17 residues. From germline, CDR1 is SGDLS and CDR2 YYNGEE. CDR3 region: CASSVESGNHDNQPQHF. The DNA for the CDR3 is TGTGCCAGCAGCGTAGAGTCTGGGAATCACGACAATCAGCCCCAGCATTTT.

This CDR3 is CASTQGTSGFEQYV. DNA for the CDR3: TGTGCCAGCACTCAAGGGACTAGCGGGTTCGAGCAGTACGTC. The genes are TRBV2 and TRBJ2-7; TRBD2 matches 12 bases. In germline, CDR1 is SNHLY, CDR2 FYNNEI. The CDR3 contains 14 residues. J lost 6 bases, V lost 7 bases, and 7 bases had no gene match.

The rearrangement uses TRBV29-1 and TRBJ2-5; D is perhaps TRBD2 (7 bases). Trimming stripped 0 bases from V and 5 bases from J, with 16 bases between. CDR3 length: 15 amino acids. The germline V gene encodes CDR1 SQVTM and CDR2 ANQGSEA. The chain's CDR3 is CSVEDPGGRGETQYF. The DNA for the CDR3 is TGCAGCGTTGAAGACCCCGGGGGGCGGGGGGAGACCCAGTACTTC.

Notes on this clone: This sample also contains other DNA sequences that code for the same CDR3. This sequence joins TRBV6-1 and TRBJ1-4; D unresolved. With 5 bases removed from V and 7 bases from J, the gap between germline ends came to 11 bases. The CDR3 sequence is 13 residues long. Germline V CDR1 and CDR2: MNHNS, SASEGT. The CDR3 DNA sequence: TGTGCCAGCAGTTTGGACTGGGTTGAAAAACTGTTTTTT. Protein sequence: CASSLDWVEKLFF.

The rearrangement links TRBV2 to TRBJ2-1, with D possibly matching TRBD2 (6 bases). Germline CDR1 and CDR2: SNHLY and FYNNEI. The CDR3 is 15 residues long. Trimming took off 2 bases at V and 8 bases at J, with 16 bases between the two ends. The CDR3: CASSEFGQTSYEQFF. The DNA of the CDR3 is TGTGCCAGCAGTGAATTTGGGCAGACTAGTTATGAGCAGTTCTTC.

The chain couples TRBV7-9 to TRBJ2-1, with D possibly being TRBD2 (6 bases). V shed 7 bases and J shed 7 bases, with 35 bases lying between them. The germline gives CDR1 SEHNR, CDR2 FQNEAQ (reference sequence). The CDR3 has 20 residues. CDR3 amino acids: CASTDAGSPAPKRGRNEQFF. In nucleotides, the CDR3 is TGTGCCAGCACCGATGCCGGGTCGCCTGCCCCAAAGAGAGGGAGGAATGAGCAGTTCTTC.

This sequence joins TRBV7-2 and TRBJ1-3; 8 bases map to TRBD1. The germline V gene encodes CDR1 SGHTA and CDR2 FQGNSA. The J segment lost 4 bases and the V segment lost 5 bases, leaving 7 bases of the junction unmatched. CDR3 size: 15 residues. The CDR3 reads CASSRRTGTGNTIYF. The DNA of the CDR3 is TGTGCCAGCAGCCGCAGGACAGGGACCGGAAACACCATATATTTT.

The chain has TRBV10-1 and TRBJ2-5; D may match TRBD1 or TRBD2 (6 bases each). Germline V gene lookup returns CDR1 WNHNN and CDR2 SYGVQD (reference sequence). V dropped 0 bases and J dropped 5 bases, with 16 bases sitting between them. The CDR3 consists of 16 residues. The CDR3: CASSESVKGGFETQYF. The CDR3 DNA reads TGCGCCAGCAGTGAGTCGGTTAAGGGGGGCTTCGAGACCCAGTACTTC.

This clone was observed a single time. This chain links TRBV4-3 with TRBJ2-2; 7 bases are a match to TRBD2. Trimming took 0 bases from V and 4 from J; bases not matched to a gene: 5. The CDR3 sequence is 16 residues long. Germline loops: CDR1 LGHNA, CDR2 YSLEER. CDR3 DNA sequence: TGCGCCAGCAGCCAAGATGGGGGGGGGTTCACCGGGGAGCTGTTTTTT. Amino acids: CASSQDGGGFTGELFF.

This clone has only a few counts. V is TRBV5-1 and J is TRBJ2-2; tentatively, D is TRBD1 (6 bases). Trimming left V 5 bases short and J 3 bases short, with 11 bases between. The CDR3 has 14 amino acids. Germline-derived CDR1 and CDR2 are SGHRS and YFSETQ. Here the CDR3 DNA reads TGCGCCAGCAGAGCGGACAGTTACACCGGGGAGCTGTTTTTT. This codes for CASRADSYTGELFF. Complete variable domain (other parts from reference TRBV5-1 and TRBJ2-2): KAGVTQTPRYLIKTRGQQVTLSCSPISGHRSVSWYQQTPGQGLQFLFEYFSETQRNKGNFPGRFSGRQFSNSRSEMNVSTLELGDSALYLCASRADSYTGELFFGEGSRLTVL.

This clone was counted a few times. The rearrangement links TRBV15 to TRBJ2-2; TRBD2 agrees at 7 bases. The length of the CDR3 is 17 residues. Per germline, CDR1 LNHNV and CDR2 YYDKDF (reference sequence). With V trimmed by 6 bases and J by 4 bases, 14 bases remained unmatched. In DNA, the CDR3 is TGTGCCACCAGTCCCCTGGGAGGGCGCGGGTTCACCGGGGAGCTGTTTTTT. Translated, it gives CATSPLGGRGFTGELFF.

DNA of the CDR3: TGTGCCAGCAGCCTAGGACAGGGGAATGGCTACACCTTC. Its protein product is CASSLGQGNGYTF. J is TRBJ1-2 and V is TRBV7-9; 9 positions match TRBD1. Looked up from germline, CDR1 is SEHNR and CDR2 is FQNEAQ (reference sequence). V lost 5 bases to trimming and J lost 6 bases; unmatched junction nucleotides: 4. The CDR3 spans 13 residues.

The genes are TRBV28 and TRBJ1-5; the D gene is possibly TRBD1 (5 bases). V was pared by 7 bases and J by 4 bases, with 11 bases between. The CDR3 consists of 13 residues. CDR1 and CDR2 (germline): MDHEN, SYDVKM. The CDR3 DNA reads as TGTGCCAGCATCACCGGGACTAATCAGCCCCAGCATTTT. It specifies CASITGTNQPQHF.

This clone occurred a few times. The V call is TRBV4-1, the J call TRBJ1-2; 8 bases map to TRBD1. There are 16 residues in the CDR3. J gave up 5 bases and V 4 bases, and 12 bases lay outside the gene matches. Per germline, CDR1 MGHRA and CDR2 YSYEKL. The CDR3, as DNA: TGCGCCAGCAGCCTAGAAACCGTAGGGACAGGTTATGGCTACACCTTC. Its protein product is CASSLETVGTGYGYTF.

This chain connects TRBV6-2 or TRBV6-3 to TRBJ1-3, with D hard to call. CDR3 size: 13 residues. Germline assignment: CDR1 MNHEY and CDR2 SVGEGT. V dropped 4 bases and J dropped 2 bases, with 6 bases sitting between them. The CDR3 bases are TGTGCCAGCAGTTTTCCTCCTGGAAACACCATATATTTT. Translation: CASSFPPGNTIYF.

V usage is TRBV7-2 and J usage is TRBJ2-1, with unresolved D. The CDR3 extends over 15 amino acids. CDR1 and CDR2 from the germline V gene are SGHTA and FQGNSA. Trimming pared 1 base from V and 0 bases from J, leaving 7 bases between. In nucleotides, the CDR3 is TGTGCCAGCAGCTTAGTGGAGAGCTCCTACAATGAGCAGTTCTTC. This translates into CASSLVESSYNEQFF.

V gene TRBV19 combines with J gene TRBJ2-6, with D perhaps TRBD2 (7 bases). The CDR3 is 18 amino acids. CDR1 is LNHDA, CDR2 SQIVND, per germline (reference sequence). V lost 3 bases and J 2 bases, leaving 17 bases between the germline ends. CDR3 sequence: CASSISEGGNPGANVLTF. The CDR3 DNA follows: TGTGCCAGTAGTATTTCCGAGGGGGGGAACCCTGGGGCCAACGTCCTGACTTTC.

This rearrangement joins TRBV2 to TRBJ2-3; 8 bases align to TRBD1. Trimming at V came to 5 bases and at J to 5 bases, leaving 6 bases not matched to a gene. CDR1 and CDR2 (germline): SNHLY, FYNNEI. The CDR3 has 14 residues. For the CDR3, the DNA is TGTGCCAGCAGTTACCAGGGGGCGGAAGATACGCAGTATTTT. Translated: CASSYQGAEDTQYF. The entire variable domain, with the rest obtained from reference TRBV2 and TRBJ2-3, is as follows: EPEVTQTPSHQVTQMGQEVILRCVPISNHLYFYWYRQILGQKVEFLVSFYNNEISEKSEIFDDQFSVERPDGSNFTLKIRSTKLEDSAMYFCASSYQGAEDTQYFGPGTRLTVL.